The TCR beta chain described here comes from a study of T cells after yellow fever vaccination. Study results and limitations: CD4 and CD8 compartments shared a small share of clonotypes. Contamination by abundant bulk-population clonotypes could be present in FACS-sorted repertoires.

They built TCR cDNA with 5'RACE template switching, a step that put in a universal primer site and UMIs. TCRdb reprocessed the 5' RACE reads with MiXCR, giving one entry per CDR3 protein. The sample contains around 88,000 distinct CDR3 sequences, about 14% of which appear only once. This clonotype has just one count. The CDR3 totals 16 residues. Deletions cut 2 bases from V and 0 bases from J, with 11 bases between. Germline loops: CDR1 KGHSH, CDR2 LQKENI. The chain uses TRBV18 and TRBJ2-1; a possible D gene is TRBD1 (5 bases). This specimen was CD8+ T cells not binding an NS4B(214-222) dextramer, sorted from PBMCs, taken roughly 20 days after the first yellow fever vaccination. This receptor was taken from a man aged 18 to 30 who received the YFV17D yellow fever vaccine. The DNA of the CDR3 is TGTGCCAGCTCACCAGACCAGGGCAGCTCCTACAATGAGCAGTTCTTC. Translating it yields CASSPDQGSSYNEQFF.